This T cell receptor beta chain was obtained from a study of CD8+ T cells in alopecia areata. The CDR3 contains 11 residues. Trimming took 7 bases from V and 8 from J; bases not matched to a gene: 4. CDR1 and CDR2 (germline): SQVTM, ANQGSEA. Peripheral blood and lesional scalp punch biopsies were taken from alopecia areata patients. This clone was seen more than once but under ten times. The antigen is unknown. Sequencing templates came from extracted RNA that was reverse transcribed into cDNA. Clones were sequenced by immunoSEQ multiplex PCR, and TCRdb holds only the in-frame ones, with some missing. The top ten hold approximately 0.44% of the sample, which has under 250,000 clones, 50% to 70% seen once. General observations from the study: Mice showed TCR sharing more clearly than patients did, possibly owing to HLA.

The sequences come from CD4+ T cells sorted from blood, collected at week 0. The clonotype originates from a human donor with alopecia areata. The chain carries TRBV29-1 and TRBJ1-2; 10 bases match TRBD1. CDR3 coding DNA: TGCAGCGGACAGGGGGCCGGGGGCTACACCTTC. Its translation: CSGQGAGGYTF.